Presented here are 20 T cell receptor beta chains from one specimen sequenced in a study of response to subunit inactivated influenza vaccine. Using its own MiXCR run on the RT-PCR reads, TCRdb lists one record per CDR3 protein. The sample holds 550,000 to 650,000 distinct CDR3 sequences; approximately 10% are singletons and the top ten take 10%. Specimen: PBMCs from blood, collected on the day of vaccination. The receptor set was obtained from a man between 45 and 60 years old who received an inactivated influenza vaccine.

The chain has TRBV11-1 and TRBJ2-2; 14 bases align to TRBD2. The CDR3 is made up of 19 amino acids. Trimming took 5 bases from V and 0 from J; bases not matched to a gene: 8. Germline V CDR1 and CDR2: SGHAT, FQDESV (reference sequence). CDR3 coding DNA: TGTGCCAGCAGCCCGTATACGGGACTAGCGGGAGCGAACACCGGGGAGCTGTTTTTT. It translates to CASSPYTGLAGANTGELFF.

The V gene is TRBV29-1, the J gene TRBJ2-5; 8 bases are a match to TRBD2. The V and J ends lost 6 bases and 9 bases, in that order; junction bases with no gene match: 6. In germline, CDR1 is SQVTM, CDR2 ANQGSEA. The CDR3 consists of 11 residues. The CDR3 spells CSVGGTRAQYF. As DNA, the CDR3 is TGCAGCGTGGGGGGGACTAGGGCCCAGTACTTC. Filled out from reference TRBV29-1 and TRBJ2-5, the complete variable domain reads SAVISQKPSRDICQRGTSLTIQCQVDSQVTMMFWYRQQPGQSLTLIATANQGSEATYESGFVIDKFPISRPNLTFSTLTVSNMSPEDSSIYLCSVGGTRAQYFGPGTRLLVL.

This clonotype was counted ten times or more. The chain joins TRBV5-1 to TRBJ1-1; a weak D match, TRBD1 (6 bases). Trimming removed 4 bases at V and 4 bases at J, with 8 bases between. Germline lookup yields CDR1 SGHRS and CDR2 YFSETQ. CDR3 length: 12 residues. CDR3 coding DNA: TGCGCCAGCAGCGTCAGGGGCACTGAAGCTTTCTTT. This codes for CASSVRGTEAFF.

This clonotype was detected ten times or more. This chain uses TRBV7-8 with TRBJ1-1; D is unclear. This CDR3 region has 13 residues. The germline gives CDR1 SGHVS, CDR2 FQNEAQ. Trimming stripped 7 bases from V and 3 bases from J, with 12 bases between. CDR3 protein: CASNEEGYTEAFF. The CDR3 nucleotides are TGTGCCAGCAACGAGGAGGGCTACACTGAAGCTTTCTTT. Filled out from reference TRBV7-8 and TRBJ1-1, the complete variable domain reads GAGVSQSPRYKVAKRGQDVALRCDPISGHVSLFWYQQALGQGPEFLTYFQNEAQLDKSGLPSDRFFAERPEGSVSTLKIQRTQQEDSAVYLCASNEEGYTEAFFGQGTRLTVV.

This clonotype was seen repeatedly, ten times or more. The chain combines TRBV5-6 with TRBJ1-6; 7 bases agree with TRBD1. The CDR3 covers 16 residues. The germline V gene encodes CDR1 SGHDT and CDR2 YYEEEE. Trimming removed 4 bases from V and 9 bases from J; junction bases left unmatched: 13. Here the CDR3 reads CASSLPSTGMASPLHF. CDR3 DNA: TGTGCCAGCAGCCTACCTTCGACAGGGATGGCTTCACCCCTCCACTTT.

The V gene is TRBV7-2, the J gene TRBJ2-7, with D perhaps TRBD2 (5 bases). V shed 4 bases and J shed 4 bases, with 17 bases lying between them. The CDR3 extends over 15 amino acids. Per the germline V gene, CDR1 is SGHTA and CDR2 is FQGNSA. The CDR3 nucleotides read TGTGCCAGCAGCTGGTATCTAGCCGGAGGTTACGAGCAGTACTTC. Protein product: CASSWYLAGGYEQYF.

This clonotype appeared many times. The chain joins TRBV11-2 to TRBJ2-1, with a weak D call TRBD2 (5 bases). This CDR3 has 15 residues. V gave up 4 bases and J gave up 0 bases, with 10 bases separating them. Germline CDR1 SGHAT, CDR2 FQNNGV. The CDR3 protein is CASSSTRSSYNEQFF. CDR3 DNA: TGTGCCAGCAGCTCCACTAGGAGCTCCTACAATGAGCAGTTCTTC.

This chain connects TRBV28 to TRBJ2-7; D possibly corresponds to TRBD1 (6 bases). This CDR3 has 14 amino acids. Germline V lookup: CDR1 MDHEN, CDR2 SYDVKM. V lost 5 bases and J lost 2, with 13 bases in between. The CDR3 DNA follows: TGTGCCAGCAGTCCCGGGACAAAGCCCTACGAGCAGTACTTC. This codes for CASSPGTKPYEQYF.

The CDR3 here is CASSRDGPNEKLFF. For the CDR3, the DNA is TGTGCCAGCAGCAGGGACGGACCTAATGAAAAACTGTTTTTT. The chain employs TRBV12-3 or TRBV12-4 and TRBJ1-4, with TRBD1 as a possible D gene (5 bases). V was trimmed by 6 bases and J by 3 bases, leaving 11 bases between them. The CDR3 covers 14 residues.

This clonotype occurred a few times. The chain has TRBV29-1 and TRBJ2-7; TRBD1 aligns across 10 bases. V gave up 0 bases and J gave up 5 bases; unmatched junction bases: 7. There are 15 residues in the CDR3. CDR1 and CDR2 (germline): SQVTM, ANQGSEA. The CDR3 coding sequence is TGCAGCGTTGAAGACAGGACAGGGGGAATGGACGAGCAGTACTTC. It codes for CSVEDRTGGMDEQYF.

This clonotype has a handful of counts. This sequence joins TRBV7-6 and TRBJ2-1; no clear D. V shed 4 bases and J shed 0 bases, with 19 bases lying between them. CDR1 and CDR2 from the germline V gene are SGHVS and FNYEAQ. There are 18 residues in the CDR3. DNA for the CDR3: TGTGCCAGCAGCTCAGTGGGATGGCAGGTTAGCTCCTACAATGAGCAGTTCTTC. It translates to CASSSVGWQVSSYNEQFF.

This sequence joins TRBV3-1 and TRBJ2-1; D is perhaps TRBD2 (6 bases). The CDR3 contains 13 residues. V was shortened by 1 base and J by 14 bases, with 15 bases between the two germline ends. CDR1 LGHDT and CDR2 YNNKEL come from the germline V gene (reference sequence). CDR3 sequence reads: CASSQGDGGWKFF. CDR3 in DNA: TGTGCCAGCAGCCAAGGAGACGGGGGATGGAAGTTCTTC.

This sequence joins TRBV12-3 or TRBV12-4 and TRBJ2-1; perhaps TRBD1 as D (6 bases). Trimming shortened V by 4 bases and J by 1 base, and 14 bases separated the two germline ends. This CDR3 comprises 16 residues. The CDR3 loop reads CASSSNDRLSYNEQFF. DNA of the CDR3: TGTGCCAGCAGTTCCAACGACAGGTTATCCTACAATGAGCAGTTCTTC.

This clonotype has more than one count but fewer than ten. The junction departs from germline at one end; a sequencing error may be responsible. The gene calls are TRBV28 and TRBJ2-3; D ambiguous. This CDR3 has 12 residues. Germline CDR1 is MDHEN and CDR2 is SYDVKM. This CDR3 reads CASSTNRAQKNF. The CDR3 DNA follows: TGTGCCAGCAGTACAAACCGGGCCCAAAAGAATTTT.

This clonotype was found a few times. This chain uses TRBV18 with TRBJ2-5, with 7 nucleotides matching TRBD1. Germline V CDR1 and CDR2: KGHSH, LQKENI. CDR3 length: 15 amino acids. The ends lost 4 bases at V and 2 bases at J; junction bases unmatched: 7. The CDR3 sequence is CASSRPGQSQETQYF. Here the CDR3 DNA reads TGTGCCAGCTCACGCCCGGGACAGTCACAAGAGACCCAGTACTTC.

This chain joins TRBV20-1 and TRBJ1-5, with D uncertain. The CDR3 sequence is 12 residues long. CDR1 and CDR2 from the germline V gene are DFQATT and SNEGSKA (reference sequence). Trimming left V 1 base short and J 6 bases short, with 7 bases between. CDR3 in amino acids: CSARVRGQPQHF. The CDR3 DNA reads TGCAGTGCTAGAGTCCGGGGTCAGCCCCAGCATTTT.

The V gene is TRBV11-2, the J gene TRBJ2-1, with 9 nucleotides matching TRBD1. This CDR3 is 19 amino acids long. J gave up 6 bases and V 0 bases, and 15 bases lay outside the gene matches. CDR1 is SGHAT, CDR2 FQNNGV, per germline. The CDR3 reads CASSLEYLTKRTGANEQFF. DNA of the CDR3: TGTGCCAGCAGCTTAGAGTACCTTACAAAGAGGACAGGGGCCAATGAGCAGTTCTTC.

The chain couples TRBV6-1 to TRBJ1-3; 7 bases fit TRBD1. Germline CDR1 is MNHNS and CDR2 is SASEGT. V gave up 6 bases and J gave up 6 bases; unmatched junction bases: 8. The CDR3 is 14 amino acids. For the CDR3, the DNA is TGTGCCAGCAGACAAGGACAGGCTCCAAACACCATATATTTT. It yields the protein CASRQGQAPNTIYF.

The chain employs TRBV7-6 and TRBJ2-1; 12 bases fit TRBD2. J was trimmed by 12 bases and V by 5 bases; bases with no gene match: 14. Germline loops: CDR1 SGHVS, CDR2 FNYEAQ. The CDR3 is made up of 16 amino acids. CDR3 loop: CASSRRTSGANDAQFF. The CDR3 DNA sequence: TGTGCCAGCAGCAGACGGACTAGCGGGGCAAATGACGCGCAGTTCTTC.

The chain carries TRBV5-1 and TRBJ2-1; no firm D call. CDR1 and CDR2 (germline): SGHRS, YFSETQ. CDR3 size: 13 residues. Trimming removed 3 bases from V and 3 bases from J, with 7 bases in between. The CDR3 reads CASSSLDYNEQFF. The DNA for the CDR3 is TGCGCCAGCAGCTCTTTAGACTACAATGAGCAGTTCTTC.